Below, 5 T cell receptor beta chains from the same sample are listed, as sequenced in a study of Graves' ophthalmopathy and Graves' hyperthyroidism (dated by TCRdb to 2016 to 2018). TCRdb lists the instrument as Illumina HiSeq 2000. TCR beta CDR3 regions were amplified from RNA transcripts for repertoire sequencing. The first round was an RT-PCR using HTBI primers with the Qiagen OneStep RT-PCR kit, and this first round was followed by a second-round multiplex PCR, then size selection and purification. TCRdb passed the public sequencing reads through fastp at Q25 and MiXCR, retaining productive beta sequences. All rows with the same CDR3 protein become a single entry with the most common DNA and genes. This sample lists hundreds of thousands of distinct CDR3 sequences; about 22% were detected once. Roughly 39% of the sample belongs to the ten largest clones. The material sequenced was peripheral blood. The receptors stem from a woman in her 50s with Graves' ophthalmopathy. Donor details come from another sample of the same person, matched by shared clones.

This clonotype was seen ten or more times. The chain joins TRBV12-3 or TRBV12-4 to TRBJ2-3, with D tentatively TRBD1 or TRBD2 (5 bases each). The CDR3 is 15 residues long. Between the trimmed V and J ends, which lost 6 bases and 1 base, there was a span of 14 bases. The CDR3 region is CASRGRGEGTDTQYF. Here the CDR3 DNA reads TGTGCCAGCAGAGGGCGAGGGGAAGGCACAGATACGCAGTATTTT.

This clonotype appeared many times. This rearrangement joins TRBV7-2 to TRBJ1-1, with TRBD1 as a possible D gene (6 bases). Germline CDR1 SGHTA, CDR2 FQGNSA. V lost 0 bases, J lost 4 bases, and 24 bases lay in between. This CDR3 is built from 19 residues. DNA for the CDR3: TGTGCCAGCAGCTTAGCGCCCGCGAGACAGAGGGGGTTAGGCACTGAAGCTTTCTTT. Translating gives CASSLAPARQRGLGTEAFF.

This clonotype was detected ten times or more. The chain joins TRBV2 to TRBJ2-7; D is unclear. CDR3 size: 12 residues. Trimming left V 8 bases short and J 5 bases short, with 13 bases between. Germline lookup yields CDR1 SNHLY and CDR2 FYNNEI. The CDR3 loop is CASLASEDEQYF. In DNA form, the CDR3 reads TGTGCCAGCCTGGCTAGTGAGGACGAGCAGTACTTC.

This clonotype was counted at least ten times. This chain connects TRBV27 to TRBJ1-1; tentative D call: TRBD1 (5 bases). This CDR3 is built from 14 residues. Germline assignment: CDR1 MNHEY and CDR2 SMNVEV (reference sequence). The V end was cut by 1 base, the J end by 6 bases, with 12 bases between. Written as DNA, the CDR3 is TGTGCCAGCAGTTTATTTGGGGGTGGCTCTGAAGCTTTCTTT. Protein sequence: CASSLFGGGSEAFF.

At least ten counts were recorded for this clonotype. V and J are TRBV13 and TRBJ1-1, with TRBD1 as a possible D gene (6 bases). V lost 3 bases and J lost 5, with 25 bases in between. CDR3 length equals 18 residues. The V gene's germline CDR1 is PRHDT and CDR2 FYEKMQ (reference sequence). CDR3 coding DNA: TGTGCCAGCAGCTTTGGGGTCGGGGGGCGAAATGGGAGGACTGAAGCTTTCTTT. It codes for CASSFGVGGRNGRTEAFF.